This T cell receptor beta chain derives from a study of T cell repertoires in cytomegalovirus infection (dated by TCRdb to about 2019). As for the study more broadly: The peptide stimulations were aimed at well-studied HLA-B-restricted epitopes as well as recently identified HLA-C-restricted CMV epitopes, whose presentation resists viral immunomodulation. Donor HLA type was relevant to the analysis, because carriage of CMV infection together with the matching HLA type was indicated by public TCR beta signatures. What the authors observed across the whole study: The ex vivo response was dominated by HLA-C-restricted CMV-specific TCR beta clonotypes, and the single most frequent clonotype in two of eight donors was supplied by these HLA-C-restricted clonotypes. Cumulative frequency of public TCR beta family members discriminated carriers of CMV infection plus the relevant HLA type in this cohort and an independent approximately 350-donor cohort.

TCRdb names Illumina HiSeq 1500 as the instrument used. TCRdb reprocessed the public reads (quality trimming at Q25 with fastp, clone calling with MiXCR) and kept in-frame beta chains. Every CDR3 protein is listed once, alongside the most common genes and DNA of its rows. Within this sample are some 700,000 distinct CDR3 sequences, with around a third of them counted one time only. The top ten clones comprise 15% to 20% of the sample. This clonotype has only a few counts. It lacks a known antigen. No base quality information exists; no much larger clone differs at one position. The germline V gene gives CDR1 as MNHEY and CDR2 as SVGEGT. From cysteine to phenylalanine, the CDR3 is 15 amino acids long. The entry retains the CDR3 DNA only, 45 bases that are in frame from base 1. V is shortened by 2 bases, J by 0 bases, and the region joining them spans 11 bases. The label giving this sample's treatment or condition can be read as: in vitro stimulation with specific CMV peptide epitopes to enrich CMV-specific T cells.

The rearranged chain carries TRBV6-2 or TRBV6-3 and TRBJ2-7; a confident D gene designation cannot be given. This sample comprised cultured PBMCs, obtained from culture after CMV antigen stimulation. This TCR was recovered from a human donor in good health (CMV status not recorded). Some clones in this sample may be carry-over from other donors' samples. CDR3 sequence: CASSYKGIFSYEQYF. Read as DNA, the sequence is TGTGCCAGCAGTTACAAAGGGATTTTCTCCTACGAGCAGTACTTC.